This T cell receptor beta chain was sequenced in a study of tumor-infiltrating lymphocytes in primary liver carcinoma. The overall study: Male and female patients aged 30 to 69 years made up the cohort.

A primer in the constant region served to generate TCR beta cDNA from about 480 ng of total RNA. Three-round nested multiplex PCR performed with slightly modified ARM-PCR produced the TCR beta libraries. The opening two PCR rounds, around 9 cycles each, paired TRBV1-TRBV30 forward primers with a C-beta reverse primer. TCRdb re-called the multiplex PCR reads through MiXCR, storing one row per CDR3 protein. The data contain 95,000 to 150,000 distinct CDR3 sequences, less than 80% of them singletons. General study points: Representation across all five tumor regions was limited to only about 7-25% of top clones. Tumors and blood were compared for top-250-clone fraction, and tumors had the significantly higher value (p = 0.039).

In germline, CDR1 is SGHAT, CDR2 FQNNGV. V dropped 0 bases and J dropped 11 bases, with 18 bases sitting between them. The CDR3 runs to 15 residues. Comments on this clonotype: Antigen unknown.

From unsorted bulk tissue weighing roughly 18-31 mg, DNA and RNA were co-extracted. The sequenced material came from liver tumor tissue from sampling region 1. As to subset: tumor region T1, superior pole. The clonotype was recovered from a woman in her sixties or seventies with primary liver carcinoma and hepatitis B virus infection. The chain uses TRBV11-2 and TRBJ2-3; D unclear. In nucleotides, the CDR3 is TGTGCCAGCAGCTTAGATCTCGGTCGCACGTTCTTGCAGTATTTT. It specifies CASSLDLGRTFLQYF.